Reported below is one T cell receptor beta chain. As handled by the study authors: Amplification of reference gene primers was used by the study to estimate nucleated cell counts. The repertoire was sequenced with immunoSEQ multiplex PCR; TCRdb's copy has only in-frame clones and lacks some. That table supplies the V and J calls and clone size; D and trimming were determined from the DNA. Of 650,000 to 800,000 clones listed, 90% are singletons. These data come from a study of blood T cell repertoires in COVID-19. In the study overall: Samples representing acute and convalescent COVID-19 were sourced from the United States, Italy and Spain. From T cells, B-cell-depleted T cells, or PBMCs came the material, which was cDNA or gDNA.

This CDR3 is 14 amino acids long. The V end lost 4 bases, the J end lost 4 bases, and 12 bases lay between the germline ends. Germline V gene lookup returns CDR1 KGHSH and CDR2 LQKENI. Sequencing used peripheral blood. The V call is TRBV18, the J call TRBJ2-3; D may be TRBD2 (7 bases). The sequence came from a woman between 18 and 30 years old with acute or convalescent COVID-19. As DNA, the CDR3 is TGTGCCAGCTCACAAGGAGGGGGGGCAGATACGCAGTATTTT. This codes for CASSQGGGADTQYF.